What follows are 30 T cell receptor beta chains derived from one specimen sequenced in a study of T-cell reconstitution after alpha-beta-depleted transplantation in children. Preparing the TCRbeta library involved the use of unique molecular identifiers. Each CDR3 protein gets one entry after TCRdb re-called the PCR reads with MiXCR. The top ten clones hold 3% to 3.5% of a sample with some 500,000 distinct CDR3 sequences, around 20% of them seen once. Sequencing was performed on PBMCs from the stem cell graft donor, taken from the stem cell graft. The receptors come from a human donor who donated a stem cell graft to a child with acute lymphoblastic leukemia.

This rearrangement joins TRBV5-6 to TRBJ2-3, with D hard to call. The CDR3 consists of 13 residues. Germline values: CDR1 SGHDT, CDR2 YYEEEE. The V and J ends lost 0 bases and 8 bases respectively, with 10 bases between them. CDR3 nucleotides: TGTGCCAGCAGCTTGGGACAAATAGCTACGCAGTATTTT. Translated: CASSLGQIATQYF. The whole variable domain, remainder taken from reference TRBV5-6 and TRBJ2-3, is DAGVTQSPTHLIKTRGQQVTLRCSPKSGHDTVSWYQQALGQGPQFIFQYYEEEERQRGNFPDRFSGHQFPNYSSELNVNALLLGDSALYLCASSLGQIATQYFGPGTRLTVL.

V is TRBV20-1 and J is TRBJ2-7; 10 positions agree with TRBD1. The CDR3 has 13 residues. Trimming took 6 bases from V and 5 from J; bases not matched to a gene: 7. Per germline, CDR1 DFQATT and CDR2 SNEGSKA (reference sequence). CDR3 in amino acids: CSAEGDRGNEQYF. Here the CDR3 DNA reads TGCAGTGCCGAGGGGGACAGGGGCAACGAGCAGTACTTC.

The chain joins TRBV29-1 to TRBJ1-1; TRBD1 might be the D (5 bases). The CDR3 is made up of 13 amino acids. V lost 7 bases to trimming and J lost 0 bases, with 12 bases between them. CDR1 is SQVTM and CDR2 is ANQGSEA in the germline V gene. The CDR3 region has the DNA TGCAGCGCTGAGGAGACAGTGAACACTGAAGCTTTCTTT. It yields the protein CSAEETVNTEAFF.

The CDR3 bases are TGTGCCAGCAGCTTAACGGCGGGAGGGTCCTACAATGAGCAGTTCTTC. This gives the protein CASSLTAGGSYNEQFF. J is TRBJ2-1 and V is TRBV7-6, with 9 bases aligning to TRBD2. V lost 2 bases and J lost 1; bases outside the gene matches: 3. The germline V gene encodes CDR1 SGHVS and CDR2 FNYEAQ. This CDR3 has 16 residues.

The V call is TRBV4-1, the J call TRBJ2-1; D not resolved. Trimming took 1 base from V and 0 from J, leaving 10 bases between them. Germline CDR1 and CDR2: MGHRA and YSYEKL. This CDR3 comprises 16 residues. The chain's CDR3 is CASSQGVSTSYNEQFF. CDR3 DNA: TGCGCCAGCAGCCAAGGGGTTAGCACCTCCTACAATGAGCAGTTCTTC.

The J gene is TRBJ2-1, the V gene TRBV7-9; D could derive from TRBD1 or TRBD2 (5 bases each). CDR1 is SEHNR and CDR2 is FQNEAQ in the germline V gene (reference sequence). Trimming removed 1 base at V and 5 bases at J, with 12 bases between. The CDR3 extends over 15 amino acids. CDR3 sequence reads: CASSLGYRGDNEQFF. As DNA, the CDR3 is TGTGCCAGCAGCTTAGGGTATAGGGGAGACAATGAGCAGTTCTTC.

The chain carries TRBV11-2 and TRBJ2-2, with a possible D match to TRBD2 (5 bases). Germline V gene sequence: CDR1 SGHAT, CDR2 FQNNGV. The CDR3 is made up of 15 amino acids. The V gene lost 2 bases and the J gene lost 7 bases, with 14 bases spanning the gap. This chain's CDR3 is CASSLLRGQVGELFF. In DNA, the CDR3 is TGTGCCAGCAGCTTACTTCGGGGTCAAGTCGGGGAGCTGTTTTTT.

The V call is TRBV5-1, the J call TRBJ2-7; 10 bases line up with TRBD1. This CDR3 spans 15 amino acids. V dropped 4 bases and J dropped 7; count of bases not matched to a gene: 11. Germline CDR1 is SGHRS and CDR2 is YFSETQ. CDR3 coding DNA: TGCGCCAGCAGCCCGGGGGACAGGGGTTTCTGGGAGCAGTACTTC. This encodes CASSPGDRGFWEQYF.

The chain is built from TRBV5-1 and TRBJ2-3; D gene ambiguous. V lost 0 bases and J 6 bases, leaving 17 bases between the germline ends. This CDR3 has 16 amino acids. CDR1 and CDR2 (germline): SGHRS, YFSETQ. The DNA of the CDR3 is TGCGCCAGCAGCTTGGCTGGTAGTTTCCAAGGGGATACGCAGTATTTT. Its translation is CASSLAGSFQGDTQYF. Together with reference TRBV5-1 and TRBJ2-3, the CDR3 gives the full variable domain: KAGVTQTPRYLIKTRGQQVTLSCSPISGHRSVSWYQQTPGQGLQFLFEYFSETQRNKGNFPGRFSGRQFSNSRSEMNVSTLELGDSALYLCASSLAGSFQGDTQYFGPGTRLTVL.

The gene calls are TRBV12-3 or TRBV12-4 and TRBJ2-3; a possible D gene is TRBD1 (5 bases). The CDR3 spans 15 residues. V was shortened by 3 bases and J by 3 bases, with 13 bases between the two germline ends. The CDR3 region has the DNA TGTGCCAGCAGTTTGATAAACAGGAAGACAGATACGCAGTATTTT. Translating gives CASSLINRKTDTQYF.

V is TRBV7-9 and J is TRBJ2-1; D is perhaps TRBD1 (6 bases). CDR1 and CDR2 from the germline V gene are SEHNR and FQNEAQ (reference sequence). V was cut by 3 bases and J by 7 bases, with 16 bases left in between. This CDR3 has 15 amino acids. The chain's CDR3 is CASSFGQGLANEQFF. The CDR3 coding sequence is TGTGCCAGCAGCTTCGGTCAGGGGTTGGCGAATGAGCAGTTCTTC.

The chain uses TRBV12-3 or TRBV12-4 and TRBJ2-2; unclear D gene. CDR3 length: 16 residues. V lost 7 bases and J 3 bases, leaving 18 bases between the germline ends. The CDR3 loop reads CASTPVLSPDTGELFF. The CDR3 bases are TGTGCCAGCACCCCCGTACTTAGCCCCGACACCGGGGAGCTGTTTTTT.

V and J are TRBV18 and TRBJ1-4; D is unclear. This CDR3 comprises 14 residues. Between the trimmed V and J ends, which lost 1 base and 0 bases, there was a span of 3 bases. Germline values: CDR1 KGHSH, CDR2 LQKENI. CDR3 amino acids: CASSPQSTNEKLFF. CDR3 DNA sequence: TGTGCCAGCTCACCACAGTCAACTAATGAAAAACTGTTTTTT.

A few counts support this clonotype. In DNA, the CDR3 is TGCAGTGCTAGAGGGGATGAGCAGTTCTTC. Translation gives CSARGDEQFF. V gene TRBV20-1 combines with J gene TRBJ2-1; D gene uncertain. The CDR3 has 10 amino acids. The ends were cut back, 1 base at V and 8 bases at J, with 3 bases in the middle. Germline V CDR1 and CDR2: DFQATT, SNEGSKA (reference sequence).

The chain joins TRBV12-3 or TRBV12-4 to TRBJ1-1; D gene ambiguous. CDR3 size: 16 residues. Deletions cut 11 bases from V and 9 bases from J, with 31 bases between. CDR3 DNA: TGTGCCCCAGCCCCAGCCCAATGGGTATCCGGAACTCAAGCTTTCTTT. Translation gives CAPAPAQWVSGTQAFF.

The chain couples TRBV11-2 to TRBJ2-1; the match to TRBD2 covers 8 bases. J was trimmed by 6 bases and V by 4 bases; bases with no gene match: 5. Germline assignment: CDR1 SGHAT and CDR2 FQNNGV. CDR3 length: 14 amino acids. The CDR3 loop is CASSSRTSFNEQFF. The CDR3 coding sequence is TGTGCCAGCAGCTCCCGGACTAGCTTCAATGAGCAGTTCTTC.

This clonotype was recorded a few times. CDR3 in DNA: TGTGCCAGTAGTATAGAAGGCGGGAGCCACTACGAGCAGTACTTC. Amino acid sequence: CASSIEGGSHYEQYF. The chain is built from TRBV19 and TRBJ2-7; 7 bases are a match to TRBD2. CDR3 size: 15 residues. The V and J ends lost 0 bases and 3 bases, in that order; junction bases with no gene match: 5. The germline CDR1 and CDR2 sequences are LNHDA and SQIVND (reference sequence).

The rearrangement uses TRBV5-4 and TRBJ1-2, with no clear D. Per germline, CDR1 SGHNT and CDR2 YYREEE (reference sequence). The CDR3 spans 14 residues. Trimming took off 4 bases at V and 1 base at J, with 11 bases between the two ends. CDR3 region: CASSLRGYNYGYTF. As DNA, the CDR3 is TGTGCCAGCAGCCTTCGGGGTTATAACTATGGCTACACCTTC.

This clonotype has just a few counts. V is TRBV20-1 and J is TRBJ1-2; maybe TRBD1 (5 bases). With 0 bases removed from V and 6 bases from J, the gap between germline ends came to 14 bases. Germline-derived CDR1 and CDR2 are DFQATT and SNEGSKA (reference sequence). The CDR3 sequence is 14 residues long. CDR3 amino acids: CSARDDGTDHGYTF. The CDR3 DNA reads as TGCAGTGCTAGAGATGACGGGACCGACCATGGCTACACCTTC.

V usage is TRBV5-1 and J usage is TRBJ1-5; D is unresolved. V lost 0 bases and J lost 13, with 20 bases in between. The germline V gene encodes CDR1 SGHRS and CDR2 YFSETQ. The CDR3 covers 15 residues. As DNA, the CDR3 is TGCGCCAGCAGCTTGGCTGGTGTGCCGCTCGCTAAGCAGCATTTT. Protein: CASSLAGVPLAKQHF.

This clonotype was observed a handful of times. The CDR3 DNA sequence: TGTGCCAGCAGTTACTCCTCGGGACGGGGCCTAATCTACGAGCAGTACTTC. Residues: CASSYSSGRGLIYEQYF. The genes are TRBV6-5 and TRBJ2-7, with D possibly called TRBD1 or TRBD2 (5 bases each). The V end was cut by 0 bases, the J end by 3 bases, with 18 bases between. Germline CDR1 reads MNHEY; CDR2 reads SVGAGI. The CDR3 contains 17 residues.

The CDR3 reads CSVEGTGTEYEQYF. As DNA, the CDR3 is TGCAGCGTTGAAGGGACAGGGACAGAGTACGAGCAGTACTTC. The chain has TRBV29-1 and TRBJ2-7, with TRBD1 matching 8 bases. Trimming at V came to 1 base and at J to 4 bases, leaving 6 bases not matched to a gene. The CDR3 runs 14 residues. CDR1 SQVTM and CDR2 ANQGSEA come from the germline V gene.

The chain joins TRBV14 to TRBJ2-7; perhaps TRBD1 as D (5 bases). Germline-derived CDR1 and CDR2 are SGHDN and FVKESK. The ends were cut back, 3 bases at V and 7 bases at J, with 16 bases in the middle. This CDR3 contains 14 residues. CDR3 nucleotide sequence: TGTGCCAGCAGCCATCCGGAACAGGCCGTTGAGCAGTACTTC. Its protein is CASSHPEQAVEQYF.

This clonotype occurred a few times. The rearrangement joins TRBV10-2 to TRBJ2-3; the match to TRBD2 covers 11 bases. Per germline, CDR1 WSHSY and CDR2 SAAADI. V lost 6 bases and J lost 4; bases outside the gene matches: 3. The CDR3 covers 14 residues. The chain's CDR3 is CASRGLAGPDTQYF. The CDR3 region has the DNA TGCGCCAGCAGAGGACTAGCGGGCCCAGATACGCAGTATTTT.

This chain connects TRBV20-1 to TRBJ2-7; D call uncertain. The CDR3 is 11 residues long. V was clipped by 3 bases and J by 2 bases, with 5 bases between them. Germline assignment: CDR1 DFQATT and CDR2 SNEGSKA (reference sequence). The CDR3 sequence is CSASNPYEQYF. DNA for the CDR3: TGCAGTGCTAGTAACCCCTACGAGCAGTACTTC.

This clonotype was observed many times. Here the CDR3 reads CASSQTPSSGRGNEQFF. For the CDR3, the DNA is TGCGCCAGCAGCCAAACCCCATCTAGCGGGAGAGGGAATGAGCAGTTCTTC. The V call is TRBV4-1, the J call TRBJ2-1; 10 nucleotides agree with TRBD2. With 2 bases clipped from V and 7 bases from J, the junction kept 11 bases outside the gene matches. The CDR3 is made up of 17 amino acids. The germline V gene has CDR1 MGHRA and CDR2 YSYEKL.

This clonotype was recorded a few times. This chain joins TRBV2 and TRBJ1-4, with 11 positions matching TRBD1. The V gene's germline CDR1 is SNHLY and CDR2 FYNNEI. V was clipped by 1 base and J by 0 bases; unmatched bases: 1. The length of the CDR3 is 17 residues. This chain's CDR3 is CASSEEGQGATNEKLFF. DNA of the CDR3: TGTGCCAGCAGTGAAGAGGGACAGGGGGCAACTAATGAAAAACTGTTTTTT. Together with reference TRBV2 and TRBJ1-4, the CDR3 gives the full variable domain: EPEVTQTPSHQVTQMGQEVILRCVPISNHLYFYWYRQILGQKVEFLVSFYNNEISEKSEIFDDQFSVERPDGSNFTLKIRSTKLEDSAMYFCASSEEGQGATNEKLFFGSGTQLSVL.

This clonotype was seen only a few times. The chain uses TRBV4-1 and TRBJ2-2; 9 bases line up with TRBD1. The junction had 5 bases not matched to a gene; V was cut back by 4 bases and J by 5 bases. The CDR3 runs 15 residues. CDR1 is MGHRA and CDR2 is YSYEKL in the germline V gene. The CDR3 sequence: CASSRSDRGTGELFF. DNA for the CDR3: TGCGCCAGCAGCCGTTCGGACAGGGGAACCGGGGAGCTGTTTTTT.

This clonotype was picked up a small number of times. J is TRBJ2-7 and V is TRBV7-8; 7 positions match TRBD2. With V trimmed by 2 bases and J by 4 bases, 8 bases remained unmatched. Per the germline V gene, CDR1 is SGHVS and CDR2 is FQNEAQ. This CDR3 spans 15 amino acids. CDR3 in DNA: TGTGCCAGCAGCTTACCTAGGACTAGTGGATACGAGCAGTACTTC. Residues: CASSLPRTSGYEQYF.

The rearrangement uses TRBV10-3 and TRBJ2-6; D possibly matches TRBD1 or TRBD2 (5 bases each). CDR3 length: 16 residues. The V and J ends lost 10 bases and 1 base respectively, with 17 bases between them. Germline CDR1 and CDR2: ENHRY and SYGVKD. The CDR3 DNA reads as TGTGCCACCGGGCCGGGACCAACTTCTGGGGCCAACGTCCTGACTTTC. Amino acids: CATGPGPTSGANVLTF.